The 14 T cell receptor beta chains reported below all come from one sample, sequenced in a study of T cell responses to AZD1222 COVID-19 vaccine. Assay: immunoSEQ multiplex PCR; the TCRdb copy retains only in-frame clones and omits some. The sample's table shows about 140,000 clones. What was sequenced was peripheral blood. All receptors come from an adult in good health.

The chain has TRBV5-6 and TRBJ2-2; tentative D call: TRBD1 (6 bases). Germline V CDR1 and CDR2: SGHDT, YYEEEE. CDR3 length: 16 residues. Trimming stripped 0 bases from V and 1 base from J, with 10 bases between. This chain's CDR3 is CASSLGTAVNTGELFF. For the CDR3, the DNA is TGTGCCAGCAGCTTGGGGACAGCGGTGAACACCGGGGAGCTGTTTTTT.

The J gene is TRBJ1-2, the V gene TRBV20-1; D perhaps matches TRBD1 (5 bases). The V end lost 3 bases, the J end lost 5 bases, and 10 bases lay between the germline ends. CDR1 is DFQATT and CDR2 is SNEGSKA in the germline V gene (reference sequence). CDR3 length: 12 residues. CDR3 protein: CSASIGAYGYTF. The CDR3 nucleotides are TGCAGTGCTAGTATTGGGGCTTATGGCTACACCTTC.

This chain connects TRBV7-7 to TRBJ2-1; TRBD2 is a possible D gene (5 bases). Trimming removed 5 bases from V and 4 bases from J, with 15 bases in between. The CDR3 is 15 residues long. Germline CDR1 and CDR2: SSHAT and FNYEAQ (reference sequence). CDR3 residues: CASSLQPGVYNEQFF. The CDR3 DNA reads as TGTGCCAGCAGCCTCCAACCCGGGGTTTACAATGAGCAGTTCTTC.

The chain carries TRBV4-1 and TRBJ1-1; D is perhaps TRBD1 (6 bases). This CDR3 contains 16 residues. Trimming cost V 0 bases and J 2 bases, with 13 bases left between them. Germline values: CDR1 MGHRA, CDR2 YSYEKL. For the CDR3, the DNA is TGCGCCAGCAGCCAAGAAAATGGGGGCTACAACACTGAAGCTTTCTTT. Its translation is CASSQENGGYNTEAFF.

The chain combines TRBV5-1 with TRBJ2-7, with 8 bases lining up with TRBD1. The CDR3 covers 14 residues. V gave up 4 bases and J gave up 4 bases; unmatched junction bases: 7. Germline-derived CDR1 and CDR2 are SGHRS and YFSETQ. In DNA form, the CDR3 reads TGCGCCAGCAGCACGCGGACAGGGCAATACGAGCAGTACTTC. Translation: CASSTRTGQYEQYF.

The chain has TRBV18 and TRBJ1-4; a weak D match, TRBD1 (5 bases). The CDR3 covers 17 residues. CDR1 is KGHSH and CDR2 is LQKENI in the germline V gene. The V end lost 3 bases, the J end lost 0 bases, and 14 bases lay between the germline ends. In DNA, the CDR3 is TGTGCCAGCTCACCTTTATTGGACATCGCAACTAATGAAAAACTGTTTTTT. It is translated as CASSPLLDIATNEKLFF.

The chain is built from TRBV18 and TRBJ2-6; D unclear. V shed 3 bases and J shed 4 bases, with 16 bases lying between them. The length of the CDR3 is 17 residues. Germline V gene data show CDR1 as KGHSH and CDR2 as LQKENI. The DNA for the CDR3 is TGTGCCAGCTCACCGTCGGCAAAGTCGGCCGGGGCCAACGTCCTGACTTTC. Translation: CASSPSAKSAGANVLTF.

The chain is built from TRBV14 and TRBJ1-6; 8 bases fit TRBD1. The length of the CDR3 is 15 residues. Trimming took 1 base from V and 9 from J; bases not matched to a gene: 5. Germline V gives CDR1 SGHDN, CDR2 FVKESK. The CDR3 protein is CASSQGTGKGSPLHF. CDR3 bases: TGTGCCAGCAGCCAAGGGACAGGGAAGGGTTCACCCCTCCACTTT.

V and J are TRBV6-1 and TRBJ1-1; the D is unclear. V was trimmed by 2 bases and J by 6 bases, leaving 4 bases between them. The V gene's germline CDR1 is MNHNS and CDR2 SASEGT. The CDR3 is 11 amino acids. The CDR3 DNA follows: TGTGCCAGCAGTGAAAGGGCTGAAGCTTTCTTT. Translation: CASSERAEAFF.

The genes are TRBV19 and TRBJ1-4; weak D call: TRBD1 (6 bases). CDR1 LNHDA and CDR2 SQIVND come from the germline V gene (reference sequence). Trimming shortened V by 5 bases and J by 11 bases, and 15 bases separated the two germline ends. The CDR3 is 13 amino acids. For the CDR3, the DNA is TGTGCCAGTAGTTTCGCAGGGGTCCCTAAACTGTTTTTT. Amino acids: CASSFAGVPKLFF. The whole variable domain, filled in from reference TRBV19 and TRBJ1-4, reads DGGITQSPKYLFRKEGQNVTLSCEQNLNHDAMYWYRQDPGQGLRLIYYSQIVNDFQKGDIAEGYSVSREKKESFPLTVTSAQKNPTAFYLCASSFAGVPKLFFGSGTQLSVL.

The chain combines TRBV12-3 or TRBV12-4 with TRBJ2-1, with no clear D. The CDR3 extends over 12 amino acids. Trimming removed 4 bases at V and 9 bases at J, with 10 bases between. CDR3 residues: CASSSQVGEQFF. CDR3 coding DNA: TGTGCCAGCAGTTCCCAAGTGGGTGAGCAGTTCTTC.

V and J are TRBV4-3 and TRBJ1-2, with 7 nucleotides matching TRBD1. V lost 0 bases to trimming and J lost 2 bases; unmatched junction nucleotides: 12. Germline V CDR1 and CDR2: LGHNA, YSLEER. This CDR3 contains 18 residues. The CDR3 protein is CASSQDPRRPQGNYGYTF. CDR3 DNA sequence: TGCGCCAGCAGCCAAGATCCCAGGAGACCACAGGGGAACTATGGCTACACCTTC.

The genes are TRBV2 and TRBJ2-2, with 8 bases matching TRBD1. Germline values: CDR1 SNHLY, CDR2 FYNNEI. Trimming cost V 7 bases and J 6 bases; bases outside gene matches: 4. This CDR3 is 13 amino acids long. The CDR3 here is CASKKQGAGELFF. CDR3 coding DNA: TGTGCCAGCAAAAAACAGGGGGCCGGGGAGCTGTTTTTT. The variable domain in full, completed from reference TRBV2 and TRBJ2-2, reads EPEVTQTPSHQVTQMGQEVILRCVPISNHLYFYWYRQILGQKVEFLVSFYNNEISEKSEIFDDQFSVERPDGSNFTLKIRSTKLEDSAMYFCASKKQGAGELFFGEGSRLTVL.

V is TRBV7-9 and J is TRBJ1-1, with D uncertain. This CDR3 comprises 14 residues. The V gene lost 5 bases and the J gene lost 0 bases, with 10 bases spanning the gap. Germline values: CDR1 SEHNR, CDR2 FQNEAQ (reference sequence). CDR3: CASSPIKMNTEAFF. The CDR3 bases are TGTGCCAGCAGCCCAATCAAGATGAACACTGAAGCTTTCTTT.